The 9 T cell receptor beta chains presented below share a single source sample, sequenced in a study of naive and memory T cell subsets. The beta constant-region primer was an equimolar mix of two oligonucleotides covering TRBC1 and TRBC2. The ligated cDNA underwent four PCR rounds using SP2 and nested alpha and beta constant-region primers. Via MiXCR, TCRdb re-called the UMI-ligation and nested PCR reads, giving one row per CDR3 protein. The data show about 120,000 distinct CDR3 sequences, with over 30% seen just once and approximately 0.87% held by the top ten. Specimen: central memory CD4+ T cells from blood. The receptors stem from a human donor in good health.

This clonotype was seen more than once but under ten times. The chain joins TRBV6-2 or TRBV6-3 to TRBJ2-7; 10 positions agree with TRBD2. After removal of 2 bases from V and 4 bases from J, the junction contained 8 bases not matched to a gene. The germline V gene has CDR1 MNHEY and CDR2 SVGEGT. CDR3 length equals 16 residues. The DNA of the CDR3 is TGTGCCAGCAGTTACGCCCCGGGACTAGCGTGGTACGAGCAGTACTTC. Translated, it gives CASSYAPGLAWYEQYF.

The chain joins TRBV7-2 to TRBJ1-5; D is unclear. Trimming took off 1 base at V and 0 bases at J, with 7 bases between the two ends. Germline lookup yields CDR1 SGHTA and CDR2 FQGNSA. This CDR3 is 15 amino acids long. In DNA form, the CDR3 reads TGTGCCAGCAGCTTAGTAACGGCTAGCAATCAGCCCCAGCATTTT. Its translation: CASSLVTASNQPQHF.

This clonotype was seen a few times. Here the CDR3 reads CAWRGQAHQPQHF. Here the CDR3 DNA reads TGTGCCTGGAGGGGACAGGCTCATCAGCCCCAGCATTTT. This chain links TRBV30 with TRBJ1-5; 8 bases fit TRBD1. Unmatched junction bases numbered 3, after V lost 3 bases and J lost 5 bases. The germline V gene encodes CDR1 GTSNPN and CDR2 SVGIG (reference sequence). The CDR3 totals 13 residues.

The genes are TRBV28 and TRBJ2-1; 8 nucleotides align to TRBD1. V was pared by 2 bases and J by 8 bases, with 8 bases of the junction left unmatched. Germline loops: CDR1 MDHEN, CDR2 SYDVKM. The CDR3 consists of 15 residues. CDR3 loop: CASSLRGQALHEQFF. CDR3 DNA sequence: TGTGCCAGCAGTTTACGGGGACAGGCCTTACATGAGCAGTTCTTC.

CDR3 DNA: TGCAGTGCTAGTAGGGGACAGGGTCTCCCTGAGACCCAGTACTTC. Translated: CSASRGQGLPETQYF. V gene TRBV20-1 combines with J gene TRBJ2-5; 9 bases are shared with TRBD1. V lost 3 bases and J lost 5; bases outside the gene matches: 10. This CDR3 has 15 residues. Germline lookup yields CDR1 DFQATT and CDR2 SNEGSKA (reference sequence).

This clonotype has just a few counts. The rearrangement joins TRBV20-1 to TRBJ2-3; 7 positions agree with TRBD2. V lost 5 bases, J lost 4 bases, and 12 bases stayed unmatched. The CDR3 runs 15 residues. Germline-derived CDR1 and CDR2 are DFQATT and SNEGSKA (reference sequence). The CDR3 DNA sequence: TGCAGTGCTTCAGGACTGGGGGGGACGGCAGATACGCAGTATTTT. Translated: CSASGLGGTADTQYF.

This clonotype was seen a handful of times. The rearrangement uses TRBV4-3 and TRBJ2-5; 12 bases are a match to TRBD2. Germline V gene data show CDR1 as LGHNA and CDR2 as YSLEER. The CDR3 extends over 17 amino acids. Germline trimming cut 0 bases from V and 2 bases from J; bases unmatched to any gene: 4. The CDR3: CASSQDRTSGTQETQYF. CDR3 nucleotide sequence: TGCGCCAGCAGCCAAGATAGGACTAGCGGGACACAAGAGACCCAGTACTTC.

The V and J genes are TRBV24-1 and TRBJ2-5, with TRBD1 matching 10 bases. Germline CDR1 and CDR2: KGHDR and SFDVKD. This CDR3 region has 15 residues. Unmatched junction bases numbered 0, after V lost 0 bases and J lost 3 bases. CDR3 residues: CATSDLGTGEETQYF. The CDR3 nucleotides read TGTGCCACCAGTGATTTGGGGACAGGGGAAGAGACCCAGTACTTC.

The chain is built from TRBV28 and TRBJ1-5; D is possibly TRBD1 (6 bases). Germline V gene data show CDR1 as MDHEN and CDR2 as SYDVKM. This CDR3 spans 16 amino acids. Trimming pared 6 bases from V and 2 bases from J, leaving 17 bases between. The CDR3 protein is CASSLGDIRGNQPQHF. The CDR3, as DNA: TGTGCCAGCAGCCTGGGGGACATTCGAGGCAATCAGCCCCAGCATTTT. The full variable domain, in which reference TRBV28 and TRBJ1-5 provide the parts outside the CDR3, is DVKVTQSSRYLVKRTGEKVFLECVQDMDHENMFWYRQDPGLGLRLIYFSYDVKMKEKGDIPEGYSVSREKKERFSLILESASTNQTSMYLCASSLGDIRGNQPQHFGDGTRLSIL.